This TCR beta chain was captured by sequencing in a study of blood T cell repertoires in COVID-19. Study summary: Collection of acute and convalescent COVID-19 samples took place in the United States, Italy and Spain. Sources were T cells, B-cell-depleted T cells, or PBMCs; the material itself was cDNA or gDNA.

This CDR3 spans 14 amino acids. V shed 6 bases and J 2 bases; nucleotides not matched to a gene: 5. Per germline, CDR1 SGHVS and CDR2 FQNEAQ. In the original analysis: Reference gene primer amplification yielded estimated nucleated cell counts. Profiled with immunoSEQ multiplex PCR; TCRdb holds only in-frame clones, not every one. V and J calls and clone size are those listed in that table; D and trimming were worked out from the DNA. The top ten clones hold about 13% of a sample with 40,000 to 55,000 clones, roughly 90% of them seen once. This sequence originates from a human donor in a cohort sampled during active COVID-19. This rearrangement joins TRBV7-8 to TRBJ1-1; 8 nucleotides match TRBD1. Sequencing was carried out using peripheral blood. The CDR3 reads CASSLDRVNTEAFF. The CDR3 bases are TGTGCCAGCAGTTTGGACAGGGTAAACACTGAAGCTTTCTTT.